One and the same sample provided the 27 T cell receptor beta chains below, sequenced in a study of response to subunit inactivated influenza vaccine. TCRdb processed the RT-PCR reads anew with MiXCR; each CDR3 protein has one entry. The table has more than 250,000 distinct CDR3 sequences, 20% to 25% seen once. The sample in question was PBMCs from blood, obtained about 20 months after vaccination. These receptors were collected from a man in his fifties or sixties who received an inactivated influenza vaccine.

This clonotype was detected a few times. V gene TRBV12-3 or TRBV12-4 combines with J gene TRBJ1-4; perhaps TRBD1 as D (6 bases). CDR3 length: 12 residues. Between the trimmed V and J ends, which lost 6 bases and 14 bases, there was a span of 16 bases. The CDR3 DNA reads TGTGCCAGCAGCCTCTCAGGGGATATCCTGTTTTTT. It encodes CASSLSGDILFF.

The chain carries TRBV6-5 and TRBJ1-6; D is uncertain. This CDR3 comprises 16 residues. The V end lost 0 bases, the J end lost 7 bases, and 13 bases lay between the germline ends. CDR1 and CDR2 (germline): MNHEY, SVGAGI. CDR3 sequence (DNA): TGTGCCAGCAGTTACTCGTATGAAGGGTTGAATTCACCCCTCCACTTT. This codes for CASSYSYEGLNSPLHF.

V and J are TRBV7-2 and TRBJ2-7; maybe TRBD2 (5 bases). The CDR3 has 12 amino acids. CDR1 is SGHTA, CDR2 FQGNSA, per germline. Deletions cut 8 bases from V and 3 bases from J, with 11 bases between. In DNA, the CDR3 is TGTGCCAGCGGGTGGGGAGACTACGAGCAGTACTTC. Its protein product is CASGWGDYEQYF.

The V and J genes are TRBV28 and TRBJ1-5; D perhaps matches TRBD1 (5 bases). The V and J ends lost 5 bases and 0 bases respectively, with 26 bases between them. CDR3 length: 20 amino acids. Germline loops: CDR1 MDHEN, CDR2 SYDVKM. CDR3 in amino acids: CASSPLHGTPGLYSNQPQHF. CDR3 nucleotides: TGTGCCAGCAGTCCATTACACGGGACGCCGGGCCTATATAGCAATCAGCCCCAGCATTTT.

This clonotype came up a few times. The chain couples TRBV20-1 to TRBJ1-2, with 10 bases aligning to TRBD1. Germline V gene data show CDR1 as DFQATT and CDR2 as SNEGSKA (reference sequence). CDR3 length: 15 residues. With 1 base clipped from V and 1 base from J, the junction kept 3 bases outside the gene matches. Written as DNA, the CDR3 is TGCAGTGCTAGAGCTGGACAGGGGGTTAACTATGGCTACACCTTC. It translates to CSARAGQGVNYGYTF.

In its sample, this clonotype was seen many times. The rearrangement uses TRBV7-3 and TRBJ2-1; 10 bases agree with TRBD2. CDR1 and CDR2 (germline): SGHTA, FQGTGA. V was pared by 0 bases and J by 5 bases, with 7 bases of the junction left unmatched. The CDR3 is made up of 17 amino acids. The CDR3 reads CASSLTTTSGTHNEQFF. CDR3 in DNA: TGTGCCAGCAGCTTAACGACCACTAGCGGGACCCACAATGAGCAGTTCTTC.

This rearrangement joins TRBV20-1 to TRBJ2-3; possible D gene TRBD2, 5 bases. This CDR3 spans 18 amino acids. Trimming removed 3 bases at V and 1 base at J, with 23 bases between. Germline V gives CDR1 DFQATT, CDR2 SNEGSKA (reference sequence). The CDR3 sequence is CSASPLMLGEGGTDTQYF. The CDR3, as DNA: TGCAGTGCTAGTCCCTTAATGCTCGGGGAAGGTGGCACAGATACGCAGTATTTT.

This clonotype was counted ten times or more. V and J are TRBV19 and TRBJ1-5, with D unclear. There are 14 residues in the CDR3. V was shortened by 4 bases and J by 2 bases, with 9 bases between the two germline ends. Per the germline V gene, CDR1 is LNHDA and CDR2 is SQIVND (reference sequence). Here the CDR3 DNA reads TGTGCCAGTAGTAGGTCCGGGGGCAATCAGCCCCAGCATTTT. Protein: CASSRSGGNQPQHF. The full variable domain, completed using reference TRBV19 and TRBJ1-5, is DGGITQSPKYLFRKEGQNVTLSCEQNLNHDAMYWYRQDPGQGLRLIYYSQIVNDFQKGDIAEGYSVSREKKESFPLTVTSAQKNPTAFYLCASSRSGGNQPQHFGDGTRLSIL.

This clonotype has just a few counts. The CDR3 loop is CASGWDTGTGLGGYTF. DNA for the CDR3: TGTGCTAGTGGTTGGGACACCGGGACAGGGCTGGGTGGCTACACCTTC. The J gene is TRBJ1-2, the V gene TRBV12-5, with 9 bases matching TRBD1. From germline, CDR1 is LGHNT and CDR2 FRNRAP. V lost 4 bases and J lost 7; bases outside the gene matches: 13. This CDR3 comprises 16 residues. Full variable domain (outside the CDR3, taken from reference TRBV12-5 and TRBJ1-2): DARVTQTPRHKVTEMGQEVTMRCQPILGHNTVFWYRQTMMQGLELLAYFRNRAPLDDSGMPKDRFSAEMPDATLATLKIQPSEPRDSAVYFCASGWDTGTGLGGYTFGSGTRLTVV.

The J gene is TRBJ2-1, the V gene TRBV5-1, with D perhaps matching TRBD1 (6 bases). CDR1 SGHRS and CDR2 YFSETQ come from the germline V gene. This CDR3 comprises 14 residues. Trimming shortened V by 0 bases and J by 4 bases, and 8 bases separated the two germline ends. The CDR3 bases are TGCGCCAGCAGCTTGGGACAGGTTTACAATGAGCAGTTCTTC. Its protein is CASSLGQVYNEQFF.

The CDR3 reads CASSQEDSQGFWPQHF. CDR3 sequence (DNA): TGTGCCAGCAGCCAAGAGGACTCACAGGGTTTTTGGCCCCAGCATTTT. This chain joins TRBV4-2 and TRBJ1-5; D perhaps matches TRBD1 (6 bases). The CDR3 is 16 amino acids. CDR1 LGHNA and CDR2 YNFKEQ come from the germline V gene. The V end was cut by 0 bases, the J end by 9 bases, with 18 bases between.

In regard to this clonotype: A read error may produce the germline difference seen at one junction end. The gene calls are TRBV28 and TRBJ1-1; no firm D call. Germline assignment: CDR1 MDHEN and CDR2 SYDVKM. This CDR3 spans 15 amino acids. CDR3 sequence reads: CTSSMPGNMNTEAFF. For the CDR3, the DNA is TGTACCAGCAGCATGCCCGGGAACATGAACACTGAAGCTTTCTTT. The full variable domain, its missing parts supplied by reference TRBV28 and TRBJ1-1, is DVKVTQSSRYLVKRTGEKVFLECVQDMDHENMFWYRQDPGLGLRLIYFSYDVKMKEKGDIPEGYSVSREKKERFSLILESASTNQTSMYLCTSSMPGNMNTEAFFGQGTRLTVV.

The rearrangement uses TRBV6-1 and TRBJ1-3; D remains unclear. Between the trimmed V and J ends, which lost 0 bases and 0 bases, there was a span of 9 bases. CDR1 and CDR2 (germline): MNHNS, SASEGT. This CDR3 has 16 residues. For the CDR3, the DNA is TGTGCCAGCAGTGAAGCATTCGGACCCTCTGGAAACACCATATATTTT. Translating gives CASSEAFGPSGNTIYF.

This clonotype appeared a few times. This sequence joins TRBV2 and TRBJ2-1, with D perhaps matching TRBD1 (6 bases). Germline loops: CDR1 SNHLY, CDR2 FYNNEI. The CDR3 is 12 residues long. V lost 8 bases and J lost 13, with 18 bases in between. CDR3 sequence (DNA): TGTGCCAGCCAGAGGGCAGGGGTCAAACAGTTCTTC. This codes for CASQRAGVKQFF.

V gene TRBV29-1 combines with J gene TRBJ2-3; TRBD2 aligns across 14 bases. The CDR3 runs to 13 residues. The trim removed 6 bases at V and 7 bases at J, leaving 3 bases unmatched. Germline CDR1 reads SQVTM; CDR2 reads ANQGSEA. The chain's CDR3 is CSVGTSGSYTQYF. CDR3 in DNA: TGCAGCGTCGGGACTAGCGGGAGCTATACGCAGTATTTT.

With respect to this clonotype: The missing conserved phenylalanine or tryptophan at the end of this CDR3 makes a read error likely. The chain has TRBV29-1 and TRBJ1-2; TRBD1 aligns across 9 bases. The CDR3 is made up of 14 amino acids. Germline assignment: CDR1 SQVTM and CDR2 ANQGSEA. V lost 6 bases to trimming and J lost 4 bases; unmatched junction nucleotides: 9. Here the CDR3 reads CSVALQGATYGYTL. Written as DNA, the CDR3 is TGCAGCGTCGCTTTACAGGGGGCCACCTATGGCTACACCTTG.

In this sample, this clonotype turned up once. This sequence joins TRBV5-1 and TRBJ2-1, with TRBD1 identical over 8 bases. J gave up 6 bases and V 4 bases, and 9 bases lay outside the gene matches. The CDR3 loop spans 15 amino acids. Looked up from germline, CDR1 is SGHRS and CDR2 is YFSETQ. CDR3 region: CASSLGTGGGNEQFF. The CDR3 bases are TGCGCCAGCAGCCTCGGGACAGGCGGAGGCAATGAGCAGTTCTTC.

In its sample, this clonotype was seen a few times. The chain combines TRBV5-6 with TRBJ1-5; 7 bases are a match to TRBD1. Unmatched junction bases numbered 14, after V lost 1 base and J lost 7 bases. Germline V lookup: CDR1 SGHDT, CDR2 YYEEEE. The CDR3 spans 17 residues. Written as DNA, the CDR3 is TGTGCCAGCAGCTTGTGGATAGCCGACAGGGTGGGACAGCCCCAGCATTTT. It yields the protein CASSLWIADRVGQPQHF. The whole variable domain, filled in from reference TRBV5-6 and TRBJ1-5, reads DAGVTQSPTHLIKTRGQQVTLRCSPKSGHDTVSWYQQALGQGPQFIFQYYEEEERQRGNFPDRFSGHQFPNYSSELNVNALLLGDSALYLCASSLWIADRVGQPQHFGDGTRLSIL.

This clonotype occurred a few times. The chain combines TRBV9 with TRBJ2-3; D uncertain. Germline values: CDR1 SGDLS, CDR2 YYNGEE. CDR3 size: 12 residues. V was shortened by 4 bases and J by 3 bases, with 6 bases between the two germline ends. The DNA for the CDR3 is TGTGCCAGCAGCCAGAATACAGATACGCAGTATTTT. It specifies CASSQNTDTQYF.

The V gene is TRBV12-3 or TRBV12-4, the J gene TRBJ1-5, with no clear D. The CDR3 is made up of 16 amino acids. V was trimmed by 2 bases and J by 0 bases, leaving 11 bases between them. In DNA, the CDR3 is TGTGCCAGCAGTTTAAGGGCAGAACTTAGCAATCAGCCCCAGCATTTT. It yields the protein CASSLRAELSNQPQHF.

The gene calls are TRBV9 and TRBJ1-2; TRBD1 might be the D (6 bases). The germline V and J ends were trimmed by 0 bases and 3 bases, with 12 bases remaining between them. CDR3 length: 15 amino acids. Germline V gene data show CDR1 as SGDLS and CDR2 as YYNGEE. The CDR3 region has the DNA TGTGCCAGCAGCGTAGTAGCGAGGGGGGACTATGGCTACACCTTC. Its translation: CASSVVARGDYGYTF.

A few counts support this clonotype. DNA of the CDR3: TGTGCCAGCAGCTTAGGACAACTTGAAGCTTTCTTT. This encodes CASSLGQLEAFF. The chain uses TRBV13 and TRBJ1-1; D gene ambiguous. CDR3 size: 12 residues. V shed 0 bases and J shed 7 bases, with 6 bases lying between them. Germline assignment: CDR1 PRHDT and CDR2 FYEKMQ (reference sequence). Full variable domain (remainder filled in from reference TRBV13 and TRBJ1-1): AAGVIQSPRHLIKEKRETATLKCYPIPRHDTVYWYQQGPGQDPQFLISFYEKMQSDKGSIPDRFSAQQFSDYHSELNMSSLELGDSALYFCASSLGQLEAFFGQGTRLTVV.

There are a few counts of this clonotype. The CDR3: CASSPRTFYSNQPQHF. For the CDR3, the DNA is TGTGCCAGCAGTCCTCGGACATTTTATAGCAATCAGCCCCAGCATTTT. V is TRBV28 and J is TRBJ1-5; possibly TRBD1 for D (5 bases). Deletions cut 5 bases from V and 0 bases from J, with 14 bases between. This CDR3 has 16 residues. CDR1 is MDHEN and CDR2 is SYDVKM in the germline V gene.

V and J are TRBV20-1 and TRBJ2-3; 7 positions agree with TRBD2. Germline CDR1 and CDR2: DFQATT and SNEGSKA (reference sequence). This CDR3 contains 16 residues. The V gene end was trimmed by 3 bases and the J gene end by 1 base; junction bases not matched to a gene: 10. In DNA form, the CDR3 reads TGCAGTGCTAGGAAAGTGGCGGGAGTGGGCACAGATACGCAGTATTTT. It is translated as CSARKVAGVGTDTQYF.

The chain joins TRBV4-2 to TRBJ2-3; unclear D gene. V was cut by 0 bases and J by 0 bases, with 10 bases left in between. Germline CDR1 and CDR2: LGHNA and YNFKEQ. This CDR3 has 16 residues. The CDR3 loop is CASSQEWASSTDTQYF. For the CDR3, the DNA is TGTGCCAGCAGCCAAGAATGGGCATCGAGCACAGATACGCAGTATTTT.

This chain joins TRBV2 and TRBJ1-2, with D tentatively TRBD1 (5 bases). The CDR3 has 13 residues. Per germline, CDR1 SNHLY and CDR2 FYNNEI. Trimming left V 3 bases short and J 8 bases short, with 13 bases between. CDR3 sequence: CASSEGRVEGYTF. The CDR3 coding sequence is TGTGCCAGCAGTGAGGGCAGGGTCGAAGGCTACACCTTC.

This clonotype was seen many times. V usage is TRBV7-9 and J usage is TRBJ1-6; D remains unclear. The germline gives CDR1 SEHNR, CDR2 FQNEAQ (reference sequence). The V end was cut by 5 bases, the J end by 6 bases, with 5 bases between. This CDR3 is 12 amino acids long. The DNA of the CDR3 is TGTGCCAGCAGCGGGCGTAATTCACCCCTCCACTTT. This encodes CASSGRNSPLHF.